The 25 T cell receptor beta chains below all came from one sample that was sequenced in a study of blood T cell repertoires in COVID-19. The method was immunoSEQ multiplex PCR; TCRdb's version includes in-frame clones alone and lacks a portion of them. The sample yields about 180,000 clones, less than 85% seen once. The sequencing sample was made of peripheral blood. These receptors came from a human donor in a cohort sampled during active COVID-19.

V usage is TRBV9 and J usage is TRBJ1-2; 7 bases align to TRBD1. The CDR3 has 13 amino acids. Germline V CDR1 and CDR2: SGDLS, YYNGEE. The V and J ends lost 3 bases and 7 bases, in that order; junction bases with no gene match: 6. The CDR3 reads CASSDQQGTGYTF. CDR3 DNA sequence: TGTGCCAGCAGCGACCAACAGGGGACTGGCTACACCTTC.

The chain joins TRBV14 to TRBJ2-7; TRBD1 might be the D (5 bases). The CDR3 has 15 amino acids. With 4 bases removed from V and 8 bases from J, the gap between germline ends came to 21 bases. Germline CDR1 is SGHDN and CDR2 is FVKESK. The CDR3 reads CASSRMRQRATKQYF. In nucleotides, the CDR3 is TGTGCCAGCAGCCGCATGAGACAGCGAGCTACGAAGCAGTACTTC.

V gene TRBV9 combines with J gene TRBJ2-3; 8 bases match TRBD2. Germline lookup yields CDR1 SGDLS and CDR2 YYNGEE. Losses at the gene ends were 2 bases for V and 6 bases for J; bases not matched to a gene: 8. The CDR3 is 15 amino acids. The CDR3 DNA follows: TGTGCCAGCAGCGTCCAAGCGGGGGTGGGGGATACGCAGTATTTT. It codes for CASSVQAGVGDTQYF.

This clone was found a few times. The V gene is TRBV5-4, the J gene TRBJ1-2; 8 bases line up with TRBD1. V lost 4 bases to trimming and J lost 6 bases; unmatched junction nucleotides: 5. The CDR3 has 13 amino acids. In germline, CDR1 is SGHNT, CDR2 YYREEE (reference sequence). The CDR3 region has the DNA TGTGCCAGCAGCGGGGGACAGGCGAATGGCTACACCTTC. It specifies CASSGGQANGYTF.

The J gene is TRBJ1-2, the V gene TRBV30; the match to TRBD1 covers 8 bases. Germline V gene lookup returns CDR1 GTSNPN and CDR2 SVGIG (reference sequence). Losses at the gene ends were 2 bases for V and 8 bases for J; bases not matched to a gene: 7. The CDR3 is made up of 13 amino acids. The CDR3 loop is CAWSRAGGRGYTF. DNA for the CDR3: TGTGCCTGGAGTCGGGCAGGGGGCCGCGGCTACACCTTC.

The chain uses TRBV10-3 and TRBJ1-2; D is unresolved. The CDR3 runs 15 residues. The V end lost 5 bases, the J end lost 4 bases, and 17 bases lay between the germline ends. From germline, CDR1 is ENHRY and CDR2 SYGVKD. CDR3 protein: CAISNSQAGSYGYTF. The CDR3, as DNA: TGTGCCATCAGTAACTCCCAGGCGGGGAGCTATGGCTACACCTTC.

The chain combines TRBV6-5 with TRBJ1-5, with TRBD1 matching over 9 bases. The CDR3 sequence is 16 residues long. Trimming at V came to 2 bases and at J to 5 bases, leaving 7 bases not matched to a gene. Germline V gene data show CDR1 as MNHEY and CDR2 as SVGAGI. The CDR3 sequence: CASSYLGTGLDQPQHF. CDR3 DNA sequence: TGTGCCAGCAGTTACCTCGGGACAGGGCTGGATCAGCCCCAGCATTTT.

The rearrangement links TRBV7-3 to TRBJ2-7, with D maybe TRBD1 (5 bases). The CDR3 totals 14 residues. V lost 3 bases to trimming and J lost 2 bases, with 11 bases between them. CDR1 is SGHTA and CDR2 is FQGTGA in the germline V gene. The CDR3 loop is CASSFSGPAYEQYF. The CDR3 nucleotides are TGTGCCAGCAGCTTCTCAGGGCCCGCCTACGAGCAGTACTTC. Using reference TRBV7-3 and TRBJ2-7 for the parts outside the CDR3, the full variable domain is GAGVSQTPSNKVTEKGKYVELRCDPISGHTALYWYRQSLGQGPEFLIYFQGTGAADDSGLPNDRFFAVRPEGSVSTLKIQRTERGDSAVYLCASSFSGPAYEQYFGPGTRLTVT.

The chain uses TRBV5-6 and TRBJ2-1, with 8 bases identical to TRBD2. CDR1 is SGHDT, CDR2 YYEEEE, per germline. The junction had 2 bases not matched to a gene; V was cut back by 0 bases and J by 0 bases. The CDR3 consists of 16 residues. Written as DNA, the CDR3 is TGTGCCAGCAGCTTGGACGGGGGGGCCTCCTACAATGAGCAGTTCTTC. As protein: CASSLDGGASYNEQFF.

The CDR3 is CASTAGGGFVYSNQPQHF. The CDR3, as DNA: TGTGCCAGTACCGCAGGGGGCGGCTTCGTATATAGCAATCAGCCCCAGCATTTT. This chain connects TRBV19 to TRBJ1-5; 8 bases align to TRBD1. This CDR3 has 18 amino acids. In germline, CDR1 is LNHDA, CDR2 SQIVND (reference sequence). Trimming took 7 bases from V and 0 from J; bases not matched to a gene: 14. The variable domain in full, completed from reference TRBV19 and TRBJ1-5, reads DGGITQSPKYLFRKEGQNVTLSCEQNLNHDAMYWYRQDPGQGLRLIYYSQIVNDFQKGDIAEGYSVSREKKESFPLTVTSAQKNPTAFYLCASTAGGGFVYSNQPQHFGDGTRLSIL.

This rearrangement joins TRBV24-1 to TRBJ2-2; 7 nucleotides agree with TRBD2. There are 14 residues in the CDR3. V gave up 9 bases and J gave up 4 bases; unmatched junction bases: 7. CDR1 and CDR2 (germline): KGHDR, SFDVKD. The CDR3 bases are TGTGCCACCTCCGGGGGGACGGGCACCGGGGAGCTGTTTTTT. Its protein product is CATSGGTGTGELFF.

The V call is TRBV30, the J call TRBJ1-6, with 10 nucleotides matching TRBD1. Trimming cost V 6 bases and J 7 bases; bases outside gene matches: 9. Germline V gives CDR1 GTSNPN, CDR2 SVGIG (reference sequence). The CDR3 contains 15 residues. CDR3 DNA: TGTGCCTGCCCCGGACAGGGGGGACCAAATTCACCCCTCCACTTT. It translates to CACPGQGGPNSPLHF. Variable domain in full (rest from reference TRBV30 and TRBJ1-6): SQTIHQWPATLVQPVGSPLSLECTVEGTSNPNLYWYRQAAGRGLQLLFYSVGIGQISSEVPQNLSASRPQDRQFILSSKKLLLSDSGFYLCACPGQGGPNSPLHFGNGTRLTVT.

The J gene is TRBJ1-2, the V gene TRBV4-2, with D perhaps matching TRBD1 (6 bases). CDR1 is LGHNA and CDR2 is YNFKEQ in the germline V gene. The V end lost 4 bases, the J end lost 6 bases, and 15 bases lay between the germline ends. The CDR3 contains 14 residues. The CDR3 is CASSRGLARDGYTF. The CDR3 bases are TGTGCCAGCAGCCGGGGGCTGGCACGGGATGGCTACACCTTC.

The chain couples TRBV19 to TRBJ1-5; tentative D call: TRBD1 (5 bases). V was clipped by 4 bases and J by 1 base, with 5 bases between them. The germline gives CDR1 LNHDA, CDR2 SQIVND (reference sequence). The CDR3 has 13 amino acids. CDR3 sequence: CASSTGSNQPQHF. CDR3 nucleotide sequence: TGTGCCAGTAGTACAGGGAGCAATCAGCCCCAGCATTTT.

V usage is TRBV5-6 and J usage is TRBJ1-4; TRBD1 aligns across 7 bases. The CDR3 length is 16 residues. V shed 4 bases and J 4 bases; nucleotides not matched to a gene: 10. The V gene's germline CDR1 is SGHDT and CDR2 YYEEEE. CDR3 sequence: CASSGPTGTDNEKLFF. DNA of the CDR3: TGTGCCAGCAGCGGGCCTACGGGGACAGATAATGAAAAACTGTTTTTT.

V gene TRBV7-6 combines with J gene TRBJ1-3; D gene uncertain. In germline, CDR1 is SGHVS, CDR2 FNYEAQ. The CDR3 has 16 amino acids. V was clipped by 5 bases and J by 4 bases, with 18 bases between them. The CDR3 spells CASSPTGEGQGNTIYF. In DNA form, the CDR3 reads TGTGCCAGCAGCCCCACCGGGGAGGGCCAGGGAAACACCATATATTTT.

This chain uses TRBV19 with TRBJ2-1, with 7 nucleotides matching TRBD1. The germline gives CDR1 LNHDA, CDR2 SQIVND (reference sequence). The CDR3 loop spans 14 amino acids. J gave up 6 bases and V 7 bases, and 9 bases lay outside the gene matches. This CDR3 reads CASMPGTDSNEQFF. The CDR3 coding sequence is TGTGCCAGTATGCCCGGGACAGATTCCAATGAGCAGTTCTTC.

The chain has TRBV2 and TRBJ1-4; the D is unclear. This CDR3 comprises 14 residues. Looked up from germline, CDR1 is SNHLY and CDR2 is FYNNEI. The V end lost 6 bases, the J end lost 7 bases, and 15 bases lay between the germline ends. The CDR3 nucleotides are TGTGCCAGCAGCCCTGGTCGCAGATTTGAAAAACTGTTTTTT. Amino acid sequence: CASSPGRRFEKLFF.

This clone was detected a few times. V and J are TRBV4-2 and TRBJ2-7; no clear D. This CDR3 has 15 residues. Germline CDR1 LGHNA, CDR2 YNFKEQ. V lost 0 bases and J 3 bases, leaving 12 bases between the germline ends. CDR3 protein: CASSQEPQSSYEQYF. DNA for the CDR3: TGTGCCAGCAGCCAAGAACCACAGAGCAGCTACGAGCAGTACTTC.

The V and J genes are TRBV3-1 (or the pseudogene TRBV3-2) and TRBJ2-5; TRBD2 agrees at 7 bases. V shed 4 bases and J 4 bases; nucleotides not matched to a gene: 6. Germline V gene data show CDR1 as LGHDT and CDR2 as YNNKEL (reference sequence). The CDR3 consists of 14 residues. The CDR3 here is CASSPLAALETQYF. The CDR3 bases are TGTGCCAGCAGCCCGCTAGCGGCTCTAGAGACCCAGTACTTC.

The chain employs TRBV5-6 and TRBJ2-1; a weak D match, TRBD2 (6 bases). V lost 1 base to trimming and J lost 4 bases, with 21 bases between them. Germline V gene data show CDR1 as SGHDT and CDR2 as YYEEEE. This CDR3 has 18 residues. The CDR3 is CASSLTFAAGLRYNEQFF. CDR3 DNA sequence: TGTGCCAGCAGCTTGACGTTTGCTGCGGGACTTCGTTACAATGAGCAGTTCTTC. Full variable domain (missing parts from reference TRBV5-6 and TRBJ2-1): DAGVTQSPTHLIKTRGQQVTLRCSPKSGHDTVSWYQQALGQGPQFIFQYYEEEERQRGNFPDRFSGHQFPNYSSELNVNALLLGDSALYLCASSLTFAAGLRYNEQFFGPGTRLTVL.

The rearrangement joins TRBV5-1 to TRBJ1-1; unclear D gene. V was trimmed by 0 bases and J by 1 base, leaving 7 bases between them. This CDR3 comprises 14 residues. Germline loops: CDR1 SGHRS, CDR2 YFSETQ. The CDR3 spells CASSLVGRNTEAFF. For the CDR3, the DNA is TGCGCCAGCAGCTTGGTCGGGAGGAACACTGAAGCTTTCTTT.

The gene calls are TRBV30 and TRBJ2-1; the match to TRBD2 covers 7 bases. Germline V gives CDR1 GTSNPN, CDR2 SVGIG (reference sequence). The CDR3 runs 16 residues. V was clipped by 4 bases and J by 0 bases; unmatched bases: 9. The CDR3 region has the DNA TGTGCCTGGACCAAGAGGTGGGGGGGCTCCTACAATGAGCAGTTCTTC. The encoded protein is CAWTKRWGGSYNEQFF.

The rearrangement uses TRBV19 and TRBJ2-7, with D possibly being TRBD1 (6 bases). CDR3 size: 15 residues. CDR1 LNHDA and CDR2 SQIVND come from the germline V gene (reference sequence). Between the trimmed V and J ends, which lost 1 base and 0 bases, there was a span of 10 bases. In DNA form, the CDR3 reads TGTGCCAGTAGTATAGCAGACAGGAGCTCCTACGAGCAGTACTTC. Translation: CASSIADRSSYEQYF.

V usage is TRBV5-1 and J usage is TRBJ2-7; 10 bases map to TRBD2. The CDR3 totals 11 residues. V dropped 6 bases and J dropped 7; count of bases not matched to a gene: 1. CDR1 is SGHRS, CDR2 YFSETQ, per germline. Here the CDR3 DNA reads TGCGCCAGCACACTAGCGGGGGAGCAGTACTTC. Translating gives CASTLAGEQYF.